This TCR beta chain emerged from a study of T-cell reconstitution after alpha-beta-depleted transplantation in children. Using unique molecular identifiers, the investigators prepared the TCRbeta library. Each CDR3 protein is one row after TCRdb ran MiXCR on the PCR reads. This table has 550,000 to 800,000 distinct CDR3 sequences, about 12% appearing once. Only a few counts were recorded for this clonotype. The TCR was taken from a girl aged 2-10 years with congenital amegakaryocytic thrombocytopenia, due to receive a stem cell transplant. The specimen comprised PBMCs, sampled before TCRalphabeta/CD19-depleted stem cell transplant.

Here the CDR3 DNA reads TGTGCCAGCAGTGAAAATCTAGCTTGGGCCGGGGAGCTGTTTTTT. Encoded protein: CASSENLAWAGELFF. V usage is TRBV6-1 and J usage is TRBJ2-2, with D possibly TRBD2 on 5 matching bases. Deletions cut 2 bases from V and 6 bases from J, with 13 bases between. Germline CDR1 reads MNHNS; CDR2 reads SASEGT. The CDR3 consists of 15 residues.